The entry below describes one TCR beta chain. V was trimmed by 1 base and J by 7 bases, leaving 19 bases between them. The CDR3 extends over 16 amino acids. CDR1 is SGHDN and CDR2 is FVKESK in the germline V gene. As originally analysed: Amplifying reference gene primers gave estimates of nucleated cell counts. Some clones are missing from TCRdb's copy, which holds only in-frame ones; the method was immunoSEQ multiplex PCR. That table furnishes V, J and clone size, whereas the DNA furnished D and trimming. This sample has over 100,000 clones, with around 90% found just once. These data belong to a study of blood T cell repertoires in COVID-19. Overall study context: COVID-19 samples from acute and convalescent phases originated in the United States, Italy and Spain. PBMCs, B-cell-depleted T cells, or T cells provided the cDNA or gDNA that made up the material.

Sequencing used peripheral blood. The chain has TRBV14 and TRBJ1-1; D not resolved. This receptor was identified in a human donor in a cohort sampled during active COVID-19. CDR3: CASSQGGRPGLREAFF. The CDR3 bases are TGTGCCAGCAGCCAAGGCGGACGTCCGGGGTTACGTGAAGCTTTCTTT. Full variable domain (remainder filled in from reference TRBV14 and TRBJ1-1): EAGVTQFPSHSVIEKGQTVTLRCDPISGHDNLYWYRRVMGKEIKFLLHFVKESKQDESGMPNNRFLAERTGGTYSTLKVQPAELEDSGVYFCASSQGGRPGLREAFFGQGTRLTVV.